This TCR beta chain was identified during a study of molecular identifiers for immune sequencing clone quantification. Naive CD8 T cells, phenotype CD8+CD4-CCR7+CD45RA+, were sorted. Findings and limits, study-wide: Over 97% of effector molecules, but under 1% in naive cells, were held by clones with more than 20 RNA copies. For highly expanded clones, sizes could be underestimated when identical TCR molecules share a barcode.

The CDR3 totals 15 residues. The V and J ends lost 3 bases and 2 bases respectively, with 14 bases between them. Germline V lookup: CDR1 ENHRY, CDR2 SYGVKD. This clonotype was seen at least ten times. Its matching antigen is unknown. Bulk libraries came from a prior protocol with listed TCR primers. MiXCR was run by TCRdb on the PCR reads, yielding one entry per CDR3 protein. The sample contains 100,000 or so distinct CDR3 sequences, 36% of which appear only once. Sample: naive CD8+ T cells from blood, with Jurkat cell RNA spiked in. Subset indicated: FACS-sorted CD8+CD4-CCR7+CD45RA+ naive T cells. The clonotype was recovered from a human donor in good health. Some libraries in this study had Jurkat cell RNA spiked in. This rearrangement joins TRBV10-3 to TRBJ2-7; the D is unclear. CDR3 in DNA: TGTGCCATCAGTGAAGAGAGTGGACGGACCTACGAGCAGTACTTC. Protein product: CAISEESGRTYEQYF.